These 6 T cell receptor beta chains were sequenced from one sample in a study of blood T cell repertoires in COVID-19. Generated by immunoSEQ multiplex PCR, the TCRdb table keeps only in-frame clones and is missing some. The sample lists fewer than 65,000 clones, more than 80% occurring once. The sample was peripheral blood. The source of these receptors is a woman in her sixties or seventies with COVID-19, enrolled during active disease.

The rearrangement uses TRBV24-1 and TRBJ2-3; 7 bases fit TRBD1. The V and J ends lost 4 bases and 3 bases, in that order; junction bases with no gene match: 6. The CDR3 length is 15 residues. Germline CDR1 and CDR2: KGHDR and SFDVKD. The CDR3 DNA follows: TGTGCCACCAGTGACCCGGGACAGTCGACAGATACGCAGTATTTT. Translated: CATSDPGQSTDTQYF.

This chain links TRBV3-1 (or the pseudogene TRBV3-2) with TRBJ1-5; D is uncertain. Germline V lookup: CDR1 LGHDT, CDR2 YNNKEL (reference sequence). The CDR3 spans 15 residues. The ends were cut back, 1 base at V and 0 bases at J, with 7 bases in the middle. The CDR3 DNA is TGTGCCAGCAGCCAAGGATTAGTTAGCAATCAGCCCCAGCATTTT. Protein: CASSQGLVSNQPQHF.

This chain uses TRBV4-3 with TRBJ1-6; a possible D gene is TRBD1 (6 bases). V was trimmed by 4 bases and J by 9 bases, leaving 16 bases between them. Germline assignment: CDR1 LGHNA and CDR2 YSLEER. The CDR3 is made up of 15 amino acids. CDR3 in DNA: TGCGCCAGCAGCCTCAGGGGAGCAAATAGTTCACCCCTCCACTTT. It translates to CASSLRGANSSPLHF.

This chain uses TRBV23-1 with TRBJ1-1; D is unclear. TRBV23-1 counts as an open reading frame of uncertain function. The CDR3 sequence is 12 residues long. Trimming stripped 4 bases from V and 5 bases from J, with 8 bases between. Written as DNA, the CDR3 is TGCGCCAGCAGTCGGAGGAGGACTGAAGCTTTCTTT. It codes for CASSRRRTEAFF.

This sequence joins TRBV20-1 and TRBJ1-2; a weak D match, TRBD1 (6 bases). The CDR3 spans 11 residues. The V end lost 3 bases, the J end lost 4 bases, and 6 bases lay between the germline ends. The germline gives CDR1 DFQATT, CDR2 SNEGSKA (reference sequence). CDR3 sequence (DNA): TGCAGTGCTAGGGACAGCTATGGCTACACCTTC. Translated: CSARDSYGYTF.

The genes are TRBV5-8 and TRBJ1-3, with a weak D call TRBD1 (6 bases). This CDR3 spans 15 amino acids. Deletions cut 4 bases from V and 2 bases from J, with 13 bases between. CDR1 SGHTS and CDR2 YDEGEE come from the germline V gene. The CDR3 loop is CASSKMGATGNTIYF. The CDR3 region has the DNA TGTGCCAGCAGCAAAATGGGGGCTACTGGAAACACCATATATTTT.